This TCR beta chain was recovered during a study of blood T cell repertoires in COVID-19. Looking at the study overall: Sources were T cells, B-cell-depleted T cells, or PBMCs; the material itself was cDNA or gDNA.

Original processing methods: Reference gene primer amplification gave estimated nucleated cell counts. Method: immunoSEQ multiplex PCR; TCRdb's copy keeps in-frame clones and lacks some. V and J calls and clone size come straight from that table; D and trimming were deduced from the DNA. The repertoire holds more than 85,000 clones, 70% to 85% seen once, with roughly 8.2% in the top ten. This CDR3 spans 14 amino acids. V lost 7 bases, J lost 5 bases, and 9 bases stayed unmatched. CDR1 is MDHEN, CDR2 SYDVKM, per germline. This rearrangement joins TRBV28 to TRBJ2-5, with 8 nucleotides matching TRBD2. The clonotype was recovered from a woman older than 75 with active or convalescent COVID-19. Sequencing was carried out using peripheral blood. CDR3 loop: CASTPGGNKETQYF. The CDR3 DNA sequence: TGTGCCAGCACCCCGGGAGGGAATAAGGAGACCCAGTACTTC.